This TCR beta chain was identified during a study of T cells in Graves' hyperthyroidism and ophthalmopathy. Overall study results and limits: With a median lead of around 6.7 months before onset, the model predicted ophthalmopathy.

This CDR3 spans 16 amino acids. The V segment lost 0 bases and the J segment 2 bases; nucleotides outside the gene matches: 4. From germline, CDR1 is SGHDT and CDR2 YYEEEE. TCR beta CDR3 regions were amplified from RNA. When the TCR CDR3 underwent first-round RT-PCR, the HTBI primer set was used. One entry per CDR3 protein results from TCRdb running MiXCR on the multiplex PCR reads. The sample has around 490,000 distinct CDR3 sequences; just under 20% are singletons. About this clonotype: Its target is not known.

The genes are TRBV5-6 and TRBJ2-3, with TRBD2 identical over 9 bases. Sample: blood. This TCR was sampled from a middle-aged man with Graves' ophthalmopathy. The CDR3 is CASSLVPGLATDTQYF. The CDR3 nucleotides read TGTGCCAGCAGCTTGGTCCCGGGACTAGCCACAGATACGCAGTATTTT.